This TCR beta chain was retrieved from a study of shared clonotypes between healthy human individuals. CDR3 length: 14 residues. Germline V CDR1 and CDR2: SGHNT, YYREEE (reference sequence). The germline V and J ends were trimmed by 0 bases and 6 bases, with 9 bases remaining between them. Every subset had its genomic DNA shared out evenly among several immunoSEQ plates. The input for sorted-subset replicate PCRs was about 0.2 ug DNA, tens of thousands of T cell genomes. TCRdb's table, derived via immunoSEQ multiplex PCR, lists solely in-frame clones and lacks some. The sample carries 980,000 or so clones, 60% to 85% recorded once. Findings of the study overall: Rarefaction exposed incomplete sorted-subset sequencing despite large depth.

A note on this clone: Its antigen remains unidentified.

CD4+ cells underwent separation, giving CD45RA+ naive and CD45RA-negative memory subsets. The rearrangement links TRBV5-4 to TRBJ1-4; D perhaps matches TRBD1 (5 bases). The specimen sequenced was memory CD4+ T cells sorted from blood. The sample's subset: CD45RA-negative fraction. This TCR was sampled from a man aged 18 to 29 in good health. The CDR3: CASSLDRSDEKLFF. In DNA form, the CDR3 reads TGTGCCAGCAGCTTGGACAGGAGCGATGAAAAACTGTTTTTT.